The clone carrying this TCR beta chain has a count of ten or more. CDR1 and CDR2 (germline): DFQATT, SNEGSKA (reference sequence). The CDR3 has 13 residues. V lost 2 bases, J lost 6 bases, and 12 bases lay in between. This sample was included in a study of T cells after yellow fever vaccination. TCRdb re-analysed the 5' RACE reads in MiXCR, keeping a single row per CDR3 protein. The table has more than 110,000 distinct CDR3 sequences, 5% to 7.5% seen once. This material consisted of CD4+ T cells sorted from PBMCs, taken 10 days after the yellow fever booster vaccination. The TCR sequence derives from a man aged 25-40 years who received the YFV17D yellow fever vaccine. The chain uses TRBV20-1 and TRBJ2-3; D may be TRBD1 (6 bases). The CDR3 sequence is CSARLWTEDTQYF. CDR3 nucleotides: TGCAGTGCTAGACTCTGGACAGAGGATACGCAGTATTTT.